The 14 T cell receptor beta chains presented below share a single source sample, sequenced in a study of control samples from healthy donors and cancer patients. The table came from immunoSEQ multiplex PCR; TCRdb's copy has only in-frame clones and leaves some out. The sample has roughly 100,000 clones, around nine tenths seen once; the top ten hold roughly 7.7%. The sequenced sample was blood. The receptors derive from a man aged 30 to 45 in good health.

This clone was observed a single time. The identical CDR3 is also encoded by other nucleotide sequences in the sample. This chain uses TRBV11-2 with TRBJ2-1, with D unresolved. The CDR3 consists of 11 residues. Per germline, CDR1 SGHAT and CDR2 FQNNGV. The V and J ends lost 1 base and 6 bases respectively, with 1 base between them. The CDR3 here is CASSLANEQFF. The CDR3 coding sequence is TGTGCCAGCAGCTTAGCCAATGAGCAGTTCTTC.

The chain employs TRBV28 and TRBJ1-5; 7 bases are shared with TRBD1. Germline lookup yields CDR1 MDHEN and CDR2 SYDVKM. The J segment lost 7 bases and the V segment lost 8 bases, leaving 11 bases of the junction unmatched. The CDR3 is 14 residues long. The CDR3 nucleotides are TGTGCCAGCTTGGGACAGCCGAGGAGCCAGCCCCAGCATTTT. Translating it yields CASLGQPRSQPQHF.

This chain joins TRBV18 and TRBJ1-2; unclear D gene. Trimming stripped 10 bases from V and 2 bases from J, with 14 bases between. The CDR3 extends over 13 amino acids. In germline, CDR1 is KGHSH, CDR2 LQKENI. For the CDR3, the DNA is TGTGCCACCATGACACGGGAAAACTATGGCTACACCTTC. It specifies CATMTRENYGYTF.

The chain uses TRBV18 and TRBJ1-2, with 8 bases aligning to TRBD1. The germline gives CDR1 KGHSH, CDR2 LQKENI. The CDR3 extends over 15 amino acids. V was clipped by 2 bases and J by 3 bases; unmatched bases: 5. The CDR3 sequence is CASSPSPGGDYGYTF. CDR3 DNA sequence: TGTGCCAGCTCACCATCTCCAGGGGGCGACTATGGCTACACCTTC.

The chain is built from TRBV3-1 (or the pseudogene TRBV3-2) and TRBJ1-2; 9 nucleotides agree with TRBD1. V shed 3 bases, J shed 2 bases, and the junction held 1 base outside the gene matches. Germline CDR1 LGHDT, CDR2 YNNKEL (reference sequence). This CDR3 is 14 amino acids long. The CDR3 is CASSQTGGNYGYTF. CDR3 DNA: TGTGCCAGCAGCCAGACAGGGGGGAACTATGGCTACACCTTC.

The V call is TRBV6-2 or TRBV6-3, the J call TRBJ2-3, with 13 bases identical to TRBD2. J lost 4 bases, V lost 6 bases, and 10 bases had no gene match. CDR1 MNHEY and CDR2 SVGEGT come from the germline V gene. The CDR3 is 17 amino acids. Here the CDR3 DNA reads TGTGCCAGCAGCCCAAAGATACTAGCGGGAGGGCCAGATACGCAGTATTTT. As protein: CASSPKILAGGPDTQYF.

The chain carries TRBV12-3 or TRBV12-4 and TRBJ2-2; 8 bases agree with TRBD1. This CDR3 spans 13 amino acids. After removal of 7 bases from V and 5 bases from J, the junction contained 3 bases not matched to a gene. CDR3 residues: CASNTGGTGELFF. The CDR3, as DNA: TGTGCCAGCAATACAGGGGGGACCGGGGAGCTGTTTTTT.

This clone was picked up one time. V usage is TRBV2 and J usage is TRBJ2-2; 13 bases line up with TRBD2. V was clipped by 4 bases and J by 6 bases; unmatched bases: 5. The length of the CDR3 is 16 residues. The germline V gene encodes CDR1 SNHLY and CDR2 FYNNEI. CDR3 protein: CASSVTSGGASGELFF. The DNA of the CDR3 is TGTGCCAGCAGTGTCACTAGCGGGGGGGCCTCCGGGGAGCTGTTTTTT. The full variable domain, completed using reference TRBV2 and TRBJ2-2, is EPEVTQTPSHQVTQMGQEVILRCVPISNHLYFYWYRQILGQKVEFLVSFYNNEISEKSEIFDDQFSVERPDGSNFTLKIRSTKLEDSAMYFCASSVTSGGASGELFFGEGSRLTVL.

This sequence joins TRBV6-1 and TRBJ2-6; D is uncertain. Germline lookup yields CDR1 MNHNS and CDR2 SASEGT. CDR3 length equals 18 residues. V was cut by 0 bases and J by 0 bases, with 12 bases left in between. The CDR3 loop is CASSEALSRYSGANVLTF. The CDR3 coding sequence is TGTGCCAGCAGTGAAGCGCTTAGTCGTTACTCTGGGGCCAACGTCCTGACTTTC.

The chain links TRBV3-1 (or the pseudogene TRBV3-2) to TRBJ1-5, with 7 bases matching TRBD1. Germline CDR1 LGHDT, CDR2 YNNKEL (reference sequence). V shed 2 bases, J shed 6 bases, and the junction held 10 bases outside the gene matches. CDR3 length: 16 residues. CDR3 loop: CASSQSTTGAAQPQHF. The CDR3 DNA sequence: TGTGCCAGCAGCCAATCGACCACAGGGGCCGCTCAGCCCCAGCATTTT.

The chain links TRBV21-1 to TRBJ2-4; TRBD1, the table's D call, lacks a check against the DNA. TRBV21-1 corresponds to a pseudogene. The CDR3 extends over 16 amino acids. Here the CDR3 reads CASSKEGELAKNIQYF. In DNA form, the CDR3 reads TGTGCCAGCAGCAAAGAGGGGGAACTAGCCAAAAACATTCAGTACTTC.

The chain couples TRBV19 to TRBJ1-1, with 7 bases matching TRBD1. Trimming took 7 bases from V and 1 from J; bases not matched to a gene: 6. CDR1 is LNHDA, CDR2 SQIVND, per germline (reference sequence). The CDR3 runs 14 residues. In DNA, the CDR3 is TGTGCCAGTACGCAGACAGGGACGAACACTGAAGCTTTCTTT. This encodes CASTQTGTNTEAFF.

CDR3 nucleotide sequence: TGTGCCAGCCGCTACGGGGGGGGCACAGATACGCAGTATTTT. Residues: CASRYGGGTDTQYF. The rearrangement uses TRBV7-2 and TRBJ2-3; 8 bases map to TRBD2. CDR3 length: 14 amino acids. Losses at the gene ends were 8 bases for V and 1 base for J; bases not matched to a gene: 5. CDR1 and CDR2 (germline): SGHTA, FQGNSA.

The V call is TRBV7-2, the J call TRBJ2-2; D is uncertain. Per the germline V gene, CDR1 is SGHTA and CDR2 is FQGNSA. V dropped 3 bases and J dropped 5 bases, with 10 bases sitting between them. The CDR3 runs to 14 residues. The CDR3 spells CASSLWGWTGELFF. CDR3 nucleotides: TGTGCCAGCAGCTTGTGGGGTTGGACCGGGGAGCTGTTTTTT. The full variable domain, with the rest looked up from reference TRBV7-2 and TRBJ2-2, is GAGVSQSPSNKVTEKGKDVELRCDPISGHTALYWYRQSLGQGLEFLIYFQGNSAPDKSGLPSDRFSAERTGGSVSTLTIQRTQQEDSAVYLCASSLWGWTGELFFGEGSRLTVL.